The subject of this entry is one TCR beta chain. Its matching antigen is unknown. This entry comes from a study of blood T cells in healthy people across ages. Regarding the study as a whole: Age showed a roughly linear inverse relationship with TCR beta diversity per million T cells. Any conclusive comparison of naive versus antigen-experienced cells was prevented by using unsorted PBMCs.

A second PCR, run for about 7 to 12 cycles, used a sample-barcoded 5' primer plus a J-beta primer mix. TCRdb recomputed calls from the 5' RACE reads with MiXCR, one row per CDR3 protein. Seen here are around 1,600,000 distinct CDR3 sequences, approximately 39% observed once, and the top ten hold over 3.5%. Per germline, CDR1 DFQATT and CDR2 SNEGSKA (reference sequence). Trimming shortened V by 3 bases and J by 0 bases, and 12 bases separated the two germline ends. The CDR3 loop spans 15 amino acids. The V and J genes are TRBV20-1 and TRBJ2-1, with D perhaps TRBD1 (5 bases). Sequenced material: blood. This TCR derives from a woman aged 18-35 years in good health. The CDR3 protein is CSASPPGPSYNEQFF. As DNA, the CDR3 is TGCAGTGCTAGTCCGCCAGGGCCCTCCTACAATGAGCAGTTCTTC.